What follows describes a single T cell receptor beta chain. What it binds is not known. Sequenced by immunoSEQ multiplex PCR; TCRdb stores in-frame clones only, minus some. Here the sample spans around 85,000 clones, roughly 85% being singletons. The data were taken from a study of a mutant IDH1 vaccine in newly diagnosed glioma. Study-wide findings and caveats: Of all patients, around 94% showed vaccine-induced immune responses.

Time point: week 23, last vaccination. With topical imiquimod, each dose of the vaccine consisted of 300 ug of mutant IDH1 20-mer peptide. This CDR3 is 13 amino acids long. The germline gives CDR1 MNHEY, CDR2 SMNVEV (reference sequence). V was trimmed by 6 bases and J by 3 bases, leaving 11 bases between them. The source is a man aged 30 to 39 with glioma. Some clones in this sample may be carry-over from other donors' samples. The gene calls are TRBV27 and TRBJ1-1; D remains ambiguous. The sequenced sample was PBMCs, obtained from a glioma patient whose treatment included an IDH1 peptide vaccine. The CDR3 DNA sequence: TGTGCCAGCAGCACTGTCCGCCACACTGAAGCTTTCTTT. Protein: CASSTVRHTEAFF.